This T cell receptor (beta chain) was retrieved from a study of blood T cell repertoires in COVID-19. The CDR3 loop spans 12 amino acids. Trimming pared 0 bases from V and 11 bases from J, leaving 8 bases between. Assay used: immunoSEQ multiplex PCR; TCRdb lists only in-frame clones, some missing. The sample records some 370,000 clones, around four fifths being singletons. Material for sequencing was PBMCs or T cells enriched from blood (not recorded which). The chain employs TRBV12-3 or TRBV12-4 and TRBJ1-5; D gene ambiguous. The TCR sequence derives from a woman between 50 and 59 years old who had recovered from COVID-19. This chain's CDR3 is CASSLAINSQHF. Here the CDR3 DNA reads TGTGCCAGCAGTTTAGCAATAAATTCCCAGCATTTT.